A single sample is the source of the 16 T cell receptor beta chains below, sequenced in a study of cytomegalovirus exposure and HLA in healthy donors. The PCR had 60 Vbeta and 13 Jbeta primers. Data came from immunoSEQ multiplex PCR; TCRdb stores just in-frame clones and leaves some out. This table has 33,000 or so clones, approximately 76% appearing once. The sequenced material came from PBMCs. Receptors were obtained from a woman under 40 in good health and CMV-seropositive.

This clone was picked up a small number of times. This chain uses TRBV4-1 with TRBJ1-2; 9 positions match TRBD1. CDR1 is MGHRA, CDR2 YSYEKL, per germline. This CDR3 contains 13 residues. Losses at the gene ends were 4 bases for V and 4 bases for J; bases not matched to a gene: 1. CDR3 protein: CASSPGQGYGYTF. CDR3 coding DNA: TGCGCCAGCAGCCCGGGACAGGGCTATGGCTACACCTTC.

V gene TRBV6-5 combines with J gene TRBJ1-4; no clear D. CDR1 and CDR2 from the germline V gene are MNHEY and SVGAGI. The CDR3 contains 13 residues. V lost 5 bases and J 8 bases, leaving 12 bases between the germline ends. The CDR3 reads CASSEQKKEKLFF. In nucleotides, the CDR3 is TGTGCCAGCAGTGAACAGAAGAAAGAAAAACTGTTTTTT.

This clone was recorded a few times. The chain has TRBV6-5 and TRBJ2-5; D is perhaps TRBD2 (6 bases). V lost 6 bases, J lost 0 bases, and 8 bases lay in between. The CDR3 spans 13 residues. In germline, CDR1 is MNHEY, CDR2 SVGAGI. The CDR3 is CASRGGNQETQYF. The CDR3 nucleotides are TGTGCCAGCAGAGGCGGGAACCAAGAGACCCAGTACTTC.

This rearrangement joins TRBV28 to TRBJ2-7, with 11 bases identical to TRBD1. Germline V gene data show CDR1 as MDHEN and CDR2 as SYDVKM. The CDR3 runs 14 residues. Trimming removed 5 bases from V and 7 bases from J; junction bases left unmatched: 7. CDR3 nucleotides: TGTGCCAGCAGTGGAGGACAGGGGGCTTGTGAGCAGTACTTC. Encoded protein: CASSGGQGACEQYF.

DNA of the CDR3: TGTGCCAGCAGTGGCCCCCGGGACAGGGGGCGGTCGGGCAGAAACACTGAAGCTTTCTTT. It specifies CASSGPRDRGRSGRNTEAFF. This sequence joins TRBV6-1 and TRBJ1-1; TRBD1 matches at 12 bases. Trimming at V came to 4 bases and at J to 2 bases, leaving 17 bases not matched to a gene. The CDR3 is 20 amino acids. Looked up from germline, CDR1 is MNHNS and CDR2 is SASEGT.

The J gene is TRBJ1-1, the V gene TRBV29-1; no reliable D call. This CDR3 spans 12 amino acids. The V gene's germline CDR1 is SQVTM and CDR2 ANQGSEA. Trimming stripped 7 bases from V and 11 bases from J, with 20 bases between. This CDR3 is CSGHITPGLAFF. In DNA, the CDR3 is TGCAGCGGCCACATCACCCCGGGTTTGGCTTTCTTT.

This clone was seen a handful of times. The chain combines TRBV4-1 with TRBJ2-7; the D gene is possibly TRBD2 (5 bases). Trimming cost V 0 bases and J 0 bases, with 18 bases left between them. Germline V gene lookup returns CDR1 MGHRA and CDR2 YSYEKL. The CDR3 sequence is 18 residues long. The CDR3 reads CASSQDPPMTGYSYEQYF. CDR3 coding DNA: TGCGCCAGCAGCCAAGATCCGCCTATGACGGGGTACTCCTACGAGCAGTACTTC.

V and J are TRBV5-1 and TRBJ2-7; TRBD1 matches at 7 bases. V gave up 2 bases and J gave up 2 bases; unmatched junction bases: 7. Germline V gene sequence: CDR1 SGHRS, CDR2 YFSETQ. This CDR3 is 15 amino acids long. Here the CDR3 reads CASSLGDRLTYEQYF. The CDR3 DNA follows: TGCGCCAGCAGCTTAGGGGACAGACTCACCTACGAGCAGTACTTC.

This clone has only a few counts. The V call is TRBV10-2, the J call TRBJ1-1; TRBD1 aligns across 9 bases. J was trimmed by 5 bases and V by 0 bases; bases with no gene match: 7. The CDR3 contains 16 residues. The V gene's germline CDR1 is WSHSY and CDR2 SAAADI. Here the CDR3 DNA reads TGCGCCAGCAGTGAGTCAAGAACAGGGGGCAGGACTGAAGCTTTCTTT. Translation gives CASSESRTGGRTEAFF.

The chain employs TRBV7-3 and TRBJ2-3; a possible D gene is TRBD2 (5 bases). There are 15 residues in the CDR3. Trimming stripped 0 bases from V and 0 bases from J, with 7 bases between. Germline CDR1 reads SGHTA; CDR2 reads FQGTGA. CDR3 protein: CASSLTGGSTDTQYF. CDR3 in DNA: TGTGCCAGCAGCTTAACCGGCGGGAGCACAGATACGCAGTATTTT.

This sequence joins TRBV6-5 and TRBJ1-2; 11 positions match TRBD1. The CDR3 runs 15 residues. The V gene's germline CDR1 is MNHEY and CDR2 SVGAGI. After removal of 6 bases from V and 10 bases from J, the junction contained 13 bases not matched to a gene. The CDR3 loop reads CASSARWTGGCVYTF. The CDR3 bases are TGTGCCAGCAGCGCCCGGTGGACAGGGGGCTGCGTCTACACCTTC.

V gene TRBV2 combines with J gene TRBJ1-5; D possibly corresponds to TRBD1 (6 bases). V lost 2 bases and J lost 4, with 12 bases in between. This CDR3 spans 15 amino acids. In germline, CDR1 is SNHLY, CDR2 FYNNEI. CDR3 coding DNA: TGTGCCAGCAGTGAACGGGTACAGGGAAATCAGCCCCAGCATTTT. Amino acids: CASSERVQGNQPQHF. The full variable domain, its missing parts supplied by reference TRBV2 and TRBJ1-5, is EPEVTQTPSHQVTQMGQEVILRCVPISNHLYFYWYRQILGQKVEFLVSFYNNEISEKSEIFDDQFSVERPDGSNFTLKIRSTKLEDSAMYFCASSERVQGNQPQHFGDGTRLSIL.

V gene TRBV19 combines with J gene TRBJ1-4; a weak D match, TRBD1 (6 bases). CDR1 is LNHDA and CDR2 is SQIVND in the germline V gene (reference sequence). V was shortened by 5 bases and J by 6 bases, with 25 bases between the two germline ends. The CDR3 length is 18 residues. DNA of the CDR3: TGTGCCAGTAGTGAGACAGGCCGAGTTTCTAGAGGCCATGAAAAACTGTTTTTT. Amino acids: CASSETGRVSRGHEKLFF.

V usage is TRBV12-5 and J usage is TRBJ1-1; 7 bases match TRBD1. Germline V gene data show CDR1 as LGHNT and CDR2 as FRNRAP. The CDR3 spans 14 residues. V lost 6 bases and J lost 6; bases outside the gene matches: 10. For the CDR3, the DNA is TGTGCTAGTGGACCAGGGGACAGACGCTCTGAAGCTTTCTTT. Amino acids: CASGPGDRRSEAFF.

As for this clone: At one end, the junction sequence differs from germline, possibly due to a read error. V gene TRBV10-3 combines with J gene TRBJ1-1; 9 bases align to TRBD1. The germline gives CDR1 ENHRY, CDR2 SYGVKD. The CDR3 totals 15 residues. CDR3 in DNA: TGTGCCAGCAGTGAATCCACAGGGGGCATCACTGAAGCTTTCTTT. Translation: CASSESTGGITEAFF.

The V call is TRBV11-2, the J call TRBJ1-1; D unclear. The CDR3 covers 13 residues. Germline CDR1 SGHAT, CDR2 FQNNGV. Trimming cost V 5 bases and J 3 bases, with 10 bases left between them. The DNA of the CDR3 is TGTGCCAGCAGCCAAACCCGGGACACTGAAGCTTTCTTT. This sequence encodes CASSQTRDTEAFF.